This TCR beta chain was profiled in a study of blood T cell repertoires in COVID-19 (dated by TCRdb to 2018 to 2021). About the study as a whole: Samples covering the acute and convalescent phases of COVID-19 were provided by collaborators in the United States, Italy and Spain. A freely available public database, intended as a resource for researchers studying the immune response to SARS-CoV-2, is where the repertoires were released. The material from the prospective study consisted of cDNA or gDNA derived from T cells, B-cell-depleted T cells, or PBMCs. Deeply sampled blood TCRbeta repertoires from subjects exposed to, actively infected with, or recovered from COVID-19 were included in the dataset. Where available, HLA class I and class II types were taken from metadata supplied by the sample provider and were not determined by assay-based typing. The samples were drawn from two sources: the first 160 participants of the ongoing ImmuneRACE study, and about 1,300 subjects contributed by 6 global collaborators. A de-identified subject ID, COVID-19 status, age in years and sex were almost always included in the sample metadata. Broad study findings and their caveats: Clinical and demographic metadata were provided uncurated, with the amount varying by source and participant.

Whole blood was collected in K2EDTA tubes by collaborating institutions according to the institutions' own protocols. For TCRbeta analysis, collaborators shipped samples as frozen whole blood, isolated PBMCs, or DNA extracted from either of those sample types. A distance of 10 bases separates the germline ends of V and J, which lose 0 bases and 7 bases respectively. Taken from the germline V gene, the CDR1 and CDR2 loops are MNHEY and SVGAGI. Including cysteine and phenylalanine, the CDR3 has 14 amino acids. Only the CDR3 DNA is retained, 42 bases long and in frame from the first base. TCRbeta CDR3 regions were amplified from genomic DNA by means of the immunoSEQ Assay, a bias-controlled multiplex PCR. In the source study's methods: The number of nucleated cells in each sample was estimated by amplification of reference gene primers within the assay. Sequence reads were collapsed and filtered to measure the absolute abundance of every unique TCRbeta CDR3 rearrangement. Productive Simpson clonality was computed per sample as the square root of Simpson's diversity index over productive rearrangements. Sourced from immuneACCESS, this table was stored by TCRdb with only in-frame sequences that have V and J called. A share of the clones is absent; for the studies checked, an unresolved V gene accounts for under half, and the remainder has no known explanation. The D gene and trimming were derived from the DNA, and the V and J assignments and clone size from that table. A total of hundreds of thousands of clones appear in this sample, about 79% of them only once. About 9% of the sample is held by the ten biggest clonotypes.

A remark on this clone: What antigen it recognizes has not been identified. No much larger clone exists at a distance of one base, and base qualities are not known.

This clonotype was obtained from an elderly man with acute or convalescent COVID-19. Material: peripheral blood. Here the chain combines TRBV6-5 and TRBJ2-1, with TRBD1 perhaps the D gene, on 6 matching bases. CDR3 region: CASSYSDRGNEQFF. Here is the DNA: TGTGCCAGCAGTTACTCGGACAGAGGAAATGAGCAGTTCTTC.